This T cell receptor (beta chain) derives from a study of blood T cells in healthy people across ages. This clonotype came up a few times. A second PCR, run for about 7 to 11 cycles, used a sample-barcoded 5' primer plus a J-beta primer mix. TCRdb itself ran the 5' RACE reads through MiXCR, one entry per CDR3 protein. The profile shows some 1.8 million distinct CDR3 sequences, 39% of them singletons. The sample comprised blood. This sequence originates from a human donor in good health.

In DNA, the CDR3 is TGTGCCAGCAGCCCAGATTTGGAGGACGAGCAGTACTTC. Translated: CASSPDLEDEQYF. The V gene is TRBV9, the J gene TRBJ2-4, with D possibly TRBD2 on 5 matching bases. The last part of the DNA fits TRBJ2-7 better; the J call may be wrong. The CDR3 contains 13 residues. In germline, CDR1 is SGDLS, CDR2 YYNGEE.